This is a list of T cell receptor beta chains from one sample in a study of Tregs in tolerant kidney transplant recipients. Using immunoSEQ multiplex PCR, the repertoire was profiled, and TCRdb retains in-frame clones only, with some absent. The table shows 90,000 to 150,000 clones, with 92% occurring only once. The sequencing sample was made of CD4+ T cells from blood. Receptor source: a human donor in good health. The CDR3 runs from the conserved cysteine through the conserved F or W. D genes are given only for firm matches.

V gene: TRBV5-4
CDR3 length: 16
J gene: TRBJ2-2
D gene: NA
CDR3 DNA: TGTGCCAGCAGGGGTGGCAGTCCGGTGGAAAGCGGGGAGCTGTTTTTT
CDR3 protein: CASRGGSPVESGELFF

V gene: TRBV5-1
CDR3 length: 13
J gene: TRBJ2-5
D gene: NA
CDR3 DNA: TGCGCCAGCAGCACCCAGGGAGAAGAGACCCAGTACTTC
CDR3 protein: CASSTQGEETQYF

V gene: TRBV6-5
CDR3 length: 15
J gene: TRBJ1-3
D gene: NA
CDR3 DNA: TGTGCCAGCAGAGGCGCGGGGATCTCTGGAAACACCATATATTTT
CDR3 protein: CASRGAGISGNTIYF

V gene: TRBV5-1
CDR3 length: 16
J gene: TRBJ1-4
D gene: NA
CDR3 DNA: TGCGCCAGCAGCCGGCTAATGCGGGGACAAGGAGAAAAACTGTTTTTT
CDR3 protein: CASSRLMRGQGEKLFF

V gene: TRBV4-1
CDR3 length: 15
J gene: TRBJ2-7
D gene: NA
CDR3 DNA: TGCGCCAGCAGCCAACCCCGGGAAACTAGCTCGAAGCAGTACTTC
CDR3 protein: CASSQPRETSSKQYF

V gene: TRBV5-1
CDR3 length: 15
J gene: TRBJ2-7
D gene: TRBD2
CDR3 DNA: TGCGCCAGCAGCTTTGGACTAGCGGAATACTACGAGCAGTACTTC
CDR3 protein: CASSFGLAEYYEQYF

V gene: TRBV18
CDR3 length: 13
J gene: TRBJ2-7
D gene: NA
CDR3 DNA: TGTGCCAGCTCACCACAGGGTACCTACGAGCAGTACTTC
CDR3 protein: CASSPQGTYEQYF

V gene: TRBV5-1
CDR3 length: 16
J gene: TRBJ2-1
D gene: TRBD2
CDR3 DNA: TGCGCCAGCAGCGCGAGAACTAGCGGGGTTAACAATGAGCAGTTCTTC
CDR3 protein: CASSARTSGVNNEQFF

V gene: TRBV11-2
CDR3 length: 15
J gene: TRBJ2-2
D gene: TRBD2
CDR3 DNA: TGTGCCAGCCACAGGGGACTAGCATCCACCGGGGAGCTGTTTTTT
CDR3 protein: CASHRGLASTGELFF

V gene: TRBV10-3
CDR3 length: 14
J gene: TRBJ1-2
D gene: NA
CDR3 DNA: TGTGCCATCAGTGGGACAGTCCCAAACTATGGCTACACCTTC
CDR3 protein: CAISGTVPNYGYTF

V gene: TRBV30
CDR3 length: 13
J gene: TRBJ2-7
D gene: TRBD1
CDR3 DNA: TGTGCCTGGGACAGGGGGGTTCTCTACGAGCAGTACTTC
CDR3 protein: CAWDRGVLYEQYF

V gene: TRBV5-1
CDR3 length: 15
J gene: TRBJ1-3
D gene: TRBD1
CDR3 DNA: TGCGCCAGCAGCCCCGGACAGGGAGTTGGAAACACCATATATTTT
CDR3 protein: CASSPGQGVGNTIYF

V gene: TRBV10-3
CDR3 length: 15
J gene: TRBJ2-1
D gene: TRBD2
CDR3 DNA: TGTGCCATCAGCCCCGGACTAGATGTCCACAATGAGCAGTTCTTC
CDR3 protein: CAISPGLDVHNEQFF

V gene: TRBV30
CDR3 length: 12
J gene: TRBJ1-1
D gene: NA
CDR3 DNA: TGTGCCTGGAGACGAGACGGGGGTGAAGCTTTCTTT
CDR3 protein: CAWRRDGGEAFF